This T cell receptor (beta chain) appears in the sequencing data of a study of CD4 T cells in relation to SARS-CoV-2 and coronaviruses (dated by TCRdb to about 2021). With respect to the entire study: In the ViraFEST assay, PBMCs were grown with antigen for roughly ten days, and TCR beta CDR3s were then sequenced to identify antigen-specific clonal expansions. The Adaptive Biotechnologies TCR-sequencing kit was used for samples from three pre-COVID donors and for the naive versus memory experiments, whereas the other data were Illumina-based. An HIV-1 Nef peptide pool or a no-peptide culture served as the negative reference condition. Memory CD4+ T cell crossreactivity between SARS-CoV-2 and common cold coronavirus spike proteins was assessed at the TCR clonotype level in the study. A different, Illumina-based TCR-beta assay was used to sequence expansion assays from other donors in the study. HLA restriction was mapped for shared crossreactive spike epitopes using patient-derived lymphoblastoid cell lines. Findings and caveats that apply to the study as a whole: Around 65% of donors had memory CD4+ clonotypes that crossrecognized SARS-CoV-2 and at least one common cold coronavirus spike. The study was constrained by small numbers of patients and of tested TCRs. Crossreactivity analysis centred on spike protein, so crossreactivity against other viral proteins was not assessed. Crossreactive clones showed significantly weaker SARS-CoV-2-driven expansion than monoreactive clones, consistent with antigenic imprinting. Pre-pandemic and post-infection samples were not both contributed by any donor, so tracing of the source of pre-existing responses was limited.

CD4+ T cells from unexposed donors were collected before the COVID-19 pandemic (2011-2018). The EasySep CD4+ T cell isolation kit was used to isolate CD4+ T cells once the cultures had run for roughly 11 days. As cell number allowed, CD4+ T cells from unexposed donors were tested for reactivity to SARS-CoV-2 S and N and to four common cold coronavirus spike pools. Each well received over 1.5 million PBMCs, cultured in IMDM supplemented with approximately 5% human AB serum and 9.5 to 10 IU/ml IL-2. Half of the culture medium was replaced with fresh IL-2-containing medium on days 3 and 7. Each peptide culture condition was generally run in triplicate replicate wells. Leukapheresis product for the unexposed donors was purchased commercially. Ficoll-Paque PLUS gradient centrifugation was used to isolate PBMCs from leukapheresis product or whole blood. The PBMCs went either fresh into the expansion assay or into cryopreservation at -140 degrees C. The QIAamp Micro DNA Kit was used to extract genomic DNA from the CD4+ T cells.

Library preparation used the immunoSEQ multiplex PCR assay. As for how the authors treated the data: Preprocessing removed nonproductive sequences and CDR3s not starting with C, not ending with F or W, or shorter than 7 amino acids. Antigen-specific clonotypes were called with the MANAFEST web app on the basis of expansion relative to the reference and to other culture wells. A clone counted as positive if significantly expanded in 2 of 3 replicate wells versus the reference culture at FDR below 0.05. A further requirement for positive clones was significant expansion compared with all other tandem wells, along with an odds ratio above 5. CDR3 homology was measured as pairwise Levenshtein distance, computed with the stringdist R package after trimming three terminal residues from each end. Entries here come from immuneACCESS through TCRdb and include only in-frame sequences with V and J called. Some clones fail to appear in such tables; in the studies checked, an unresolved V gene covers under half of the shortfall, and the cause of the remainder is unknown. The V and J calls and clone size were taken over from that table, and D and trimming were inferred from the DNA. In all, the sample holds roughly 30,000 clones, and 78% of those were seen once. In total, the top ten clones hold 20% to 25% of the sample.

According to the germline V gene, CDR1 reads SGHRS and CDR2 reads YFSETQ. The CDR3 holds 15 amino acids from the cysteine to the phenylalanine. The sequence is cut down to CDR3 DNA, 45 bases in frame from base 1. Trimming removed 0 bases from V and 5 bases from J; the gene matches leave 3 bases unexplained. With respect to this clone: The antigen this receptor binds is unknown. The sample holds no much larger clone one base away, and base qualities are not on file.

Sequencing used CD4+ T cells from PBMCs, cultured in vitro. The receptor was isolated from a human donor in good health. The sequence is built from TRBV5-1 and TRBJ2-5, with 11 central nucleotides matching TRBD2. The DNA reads TGCGCCAGCAGCTTGGTTACTAGCGGGAGTGAGACCCAGTACTTC. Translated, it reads CASSLVTSGSETQYF.